This TCR beta chain was observed in a study of CD8 T cells in ankylosing spondylitis. By quantitative 5'-RACE with molecular barcodes, the TCR beta libraries were made. MiXCR, run by TCRdb on the 5' RACE reads, gives a single entry per CDR3 protein. The sample contains hundreds of thousands of distinct CDR3 sequences, 12% of which appear only once. At least ten counts were recorded for this clonotype. Its target is not known. CDR1 is SGHTA and CDR2 is FQGNSA in the germline V gene. V dropped 8 bases and J dropped 4 bases, with 9 bases sitting between them. This CDR3 comprises 12 residues. Study-wide findings and caveats: Past research had described some motif variants in reactive arthritis synovial fluid and blood. A TCR beta motif made of fewer than ten highly homologous variants seemed typical of ankylosing spondylitis blood.

This sequence originates from a male donor with ankylosing spondylitis. The chain links TRBV7-2 to TRBJ1-5, with a possible D match to TRBD1 (6 bases). Material for sequencing was blood, either unsorted or a sorted T cell fraction (not recorded which). This CDR3 is CASGQGNQPQHF. The CDR3 coding sequence is TGTGCCAGCGGGCAGGGGAATCAGCCCCAGCATTTT.